This entry features one T cell receptor beta chain sequence. With V trimmed by 7 bases and J by 3 bases, 8 bases remained unmatched. Germline V lookup: CDR1 LNHDA, CDR2 SQIVND (reference sequence). CDR3 length: 14 residues. Profiling relied on immunoSEQ multiplex PCR, and the TCRdb table lists in-frame clones only, not all of them. The sample has around 150,000 clones; roughly 82% are singletons. The data were obtained in a study of blood T cell repertoires in COVID-19. For the study at large: Material from acute and convalescent COVID-19 was sourced from the United States, Italy and Spain. Sources were T cells, B-cell-depleted T cells, or PBMCs; the material itself was cDNA or gDNA.

The V gene is TRBV19, the J gene TRBJ1-1; 7 nucleotides line up with TRBD1. The receptor's source is a woman between 50 and 59 years old in a cohort sampled during active or convalescent COVID-19. The sequencing input was peripheral blood. In nucleotides, the CDR3 is TGTGCCAGTACCAGACAGGGATCGTACACTGAAGCTTTCTTT. Protein sequence: CASTRQGSYTEAFF.